These 8 T cell receptor beta chains were all obtained from the same sample, sequenced in a study of blood T cell repertoires in COVID-19. Produced via immunoSEQ multiplex PCR; TCRdb's table is partial and in-frame only. Of 100,000 to 150,000 clones in the sample, 80% to 90% are singletons; the top ten hold about 4.7%. The sequencing input was peripheral blood. These receptor sequences come from a man aged 40-49 years with acute or convalescent COVID-19.

This clone was seen once. V usage is TRBV7-2 and J usage is TRBJ2-5, with TRBD2 identical over 8 bases. Looked up from germline, CDR1 is SGHTA and CDR2 is FQGNSA. J gave up 5 bases and V 5 bases, and 13 bases lay outside the gene matches. This CDR3 region has 16 residues. In DNA, the CDR3 is TGTGCCAGCAGCCGCCCGGGACTAGTTGGGGGGGAGACCCAGTACTTC. Protein sequence: CASSRPGLVGGETQYF.

This chain uses TRBV12-5 with TRBJ1-5; D gene unclear. CDR1 is LGHNT and CDR2 is FRNRAP in the germline V gene. V dropped 3 bases and J dropped 0 bases, with 12 bases sitting between them. The CDR3 covers 16 residues. In DNA form, the CDR3 reads TGTGCTAGTGGTTTCGACATGTTGGATAGCAATCAGCCCCAGCATTTT. It is translated as CASGFDMLDSNQPQHF.

This chain uses TRBV3-1 (or the pseudogene TRBV3-2) with TRBJ1-2; D is uncertain. Germline CDR1 LGHDT, CDR2 YNNKEL (reference sequence). The CDR3 totals 16 residues. Deletions cut 1 base from V and 2 bases from J, with 14 bases between. CDR3: CASSQGRGRENYGYTF. The CDR3 bases are TGTGCCAGCAGCCAAGGGAGAGGGCGGGAAAACTATGGCTACACCTTC.

The chain uses TRBV19 and TRBJ1-5; D is undetermined. V shed 0 bases and J shed 0 bases, with 3 bases lying between them. The CDR3 has 14 residues. Per the germline V gene, CDR1 is LNHDA and CDR2 is SQIVND (reference sequence). The CDR3 loop is CASSIDYSNQPQHF. The DNA for the CDR3 is TGTGCCAGTAGTATAGACTATAGCAATCAGCCCCAGCATTTT.

The genes are TRBV6-1 and TRBJ1-3; D perhaps matches TRBD1 (6 bases). The CDR3 is 16 residues long. Per the germline V gene, CDR1 is MNHNS and CDR2 is SASEGT. The V gene lost 1 base and the J gene lost 1 base, with 11 bases spanning the gap. CDR3 coding DNA: TGTGCCAGCAGTGAAGTTTGGGGACATTCTGGAAACACCATATATTTT. It is translated as CASSEVWGHSGNTIYF.

The chain has TRBV30 and TRBJ1-6, with 7 bases identical to TRBD1. The junction had 6 bases not matched to a gene; V was cut back by 3 bases and J by 10 bases. CDR3 size: 13 residues. In germline, CDR1 is GTSNPN, CDR2 SVGIG (reference sequence). The DNA of the CDR3 is TGTGCCTGGAGGACAGGGAAGGACTCACCCCTCCACTTT. It translates to CAWRTGKDSPLHF.

The chain uses TRBV29-1 and TRBJ1-1; perhaps TRBD1 as D (6 bases). There are 14 residues in the CDR3. Germline loops: CDR1 SQVTM, CDR2 ANQGSEA. With 3 bases removed from V and 1 base from J, the gap between germline ends came to 12 bases. CDR3 region: CSVDVGGGNTEAFF. CDR3 nucleotide sequence: TGCAGCGTTGATGTAGGGGGTGGGAACACTGAAGCTTTCTTT.

The chain is built from TRBV27 and TRBJ1-2; 7 bases agree with TRBD1. Germline values: CDR1 MNHEY, CDR2 SMNVEV (reference sequence). V dropped 5 bases and J dropped 11; count of bases not matched to a gene: 14. The CDR3 runs to 14 residues. Here the CDR3 DNA reads TGTGCCAGCAGTGTCGACAGGGAAAAGCACTGGTACACCTTC. It yields the protein CASSVDREKHWYTF.